This record concerns one T cell receptor beta chain sequence. The data are from a study of blood T cell repertoires in COVID-19. Study context: Samples of COVID-19 (acute and convalescent) were obtained from the United States, Italy and Spain. The cDNA or gDNA used as material had been derived from T cells, B-cell-depleted T cells, or PBMCs.

Study processing details: It was from reference gene primer amplification that nucleated cell counts were estimated. The assay was immunoSEQ multiplex PCR, and TCRdb's table has in-frame clones only and misses some. That table supplies the V and J calls and clone size; D and trimming were determined from the DNA. The sample includes 250,000 to 300,000 clones, around 89% of them seen just once. The clonotype originates from a woman aged 60-75 years with acute or convalescent COVID-19. Sample: peripheral blood.

CDR3 in DNA: TGTGCCATCAGTGAGAAACTAGCGGGGGACAATGAGCAGTTCTTC. This codes for CAISEKLAGDNEQFF. The chain uses TRBV10-3 and TRBJ2-1; TRBD2 matches at 11 bases. The V gene end was trimmed by 2 bases and the J gene end by 5 bases; junction bases not matched to a gene: 2. The CDR3 covers 15 residues. Germline CDR1 ENHRY, CDR2 SYGVKD.